The clone carrying this TCR beta chain has only a few counts. Germline values: CDR1 SGHAT, CDR2 FQNNGV. V was cut by 2 bases and J by 8 bases, with 15 bases left in between. CDR3 size: 14 residues. The sample is drawn from a study of T-cell memory formation after mild COVID-19. TCRdb analysed the 5' RACE reads with MiXCR anew, one entry per CDR3 protein. In the table there are about 47,000 distinct CDR3 sequences, more than 9% of which are singletons. The chain links TRBV11-2 to TRBJ1-1; a possible D gene is TRBD1 (5 bases). The sequence was collected from an adult woman who had mild COVID-19 (a few samples of this study predate the infection). Cell type and time point are not known. The source material was PBMCs or a T cell subset sorted from them (not recorded which). The CDR3 region is CASSLWAGLGEAFF. CDR3 sequence (DNA): TGTGCCAGCAGCTTATGGGCAGGGCTAGGGGAAGCTTTCTTT.